This TCR beta chain came from a study of CD8+ T cells in alopecia areata. Following RNA extraction, reverse transcription yielded cDNA that acted as the sequencing template. The assay was immunoSEQ multiplex PCR, and TCRdb's table has in-frame clones only and misses some. The sample lists over 150,000 clones, around three fifths occurring once. Trimming left V 3 bases short and J 1 base short, with 9 bases between. CDR3 length: 14 amino acids. In germline, CDR1 is GTSNPN, CDR2 SVGIG (reference sequence). Treatment denoted: oral pan-JAK inhibitor, 5-10 mg twice daily. The sample consisted of CD4+ T cells sorted from blood, taken at week 24, from a patient treated with tofacitinib. The TCR sequence derives from a human donor with alopecia areata. The genes are TRBV30 and TRBJ2-2; TRBD1 might be the D (5 bases). The DNA for the CDR3 is TGTGCCTGGAGCCGGACATTGAACACCGGGGAGCTGTTTTTT. Its translation: CAWSRTLNTGELFF.